The 9 T cell receptor beta chains below were found in one sample sequenced in a study of OX40 agonist ivuxolimab in advanced cancers. Library preparation was by the immunoSEQ multiplex PCR assay. TCRdb took over this immuneACCESS table, retaining in-frame rearrangements with V and J assigned. Such tables are incomplete; in checked studies, under half of the missing clones stem from an unresolved V gene, and the remainder is unexplained. The sample table holds about 95,000 clones, of which 85% to 90% were seen once. The ten largest make up roughly 0.33% of the sample. The sample in question was CD4+ or CD8+ T cells sorted from blood, obtained in a trial of the OX40 agonist ivuxolimab. These receptors were taken from an adult with an advanced solid tumor such as melanoma, head and neck, liver or kidney cancer.

This clone was observed a single time. The chain carries TRBV5-6 and TRBJ2-5; D perhaps matches TRBD2 (6 bases). Germline loops: CDR1 SGHDT, CDR2 YYEEEE. This CDR3 comprises 16 residues. Trimming took off 2 bases at V and 2 bases at J, with 16 bases between the two ends. The CDR3 loop is CASSFGGIGRQETQYF. The CDR3 region has the DNA TGTGCCAGCAGCTTTGGAGGGATAGGCAGGCAAGAGACCCAGTACTTC.

The CDR3 spells CASYREGGTPNTGELFF. CDR3 coding DNA: TGTGCCAGCTACAGGGAGGGGGGCACCCCGAACACCGGGGAGCTGTTTTTT. The chain combines TRBV28 with TRBJ2-2; D may be TRBD2 (7 bases). Germline V gene lookup returns CDR1 MDHEN and CDR2 SYDVKM. V was cut by 8 bases and J by 0 bases, with 19 bases left in between. The CDR3 sequence is 17 residues long. Drawing the rest from reference TRBV28 and TRBJ2-2, the complete variable domain is DVKVTQSSRYLVKRTGEKVFLECVQDMDHENMFWYRQDPGLGLRLIYFSYDVKMKEKGDIPEGYSVSREKKERFSLILESASTNQTSMYLCASYREGGTPNTGELFFGEGSRLTVL.

This clone turned up a few times. The chain combines TRBV5-4 with TRBJ2-7; D is unresolved. Trimming removed 2 bases at V and 5 bases at J, with 14 bases between. The germline V gene encodes CDR1 SGHNT and CDR2 YYREEE (reference sequence). The CDR3 extends over 14 amino acids. CDR3 region: CASSFGGVRNEQYF. The CDR3 nucleotides read TGTGCCAGCAGCTTCGGCGGTGTTAGGAACGAGCAGTACTTC.

This chain connects TRBV10-3 to TRBJ2-3; TRBD1 might be the D (6 bases). V was shortened by 10 bases and J by 3 bases, with 14 bases between the two germline ends. The length of the CDR3 is 13 residues. Germline CDR1 reads ENHRY; CDR2 reads SYGVKD. The CDR3 sequence is CATRGGPTDTQYF. The CDR3 coding sequence is TGTGCCACGAGAGGGGGACCAACAGATACGCAGTATTTT.

CDR3 nucleotides: TGTGCCAGCTCACCGGGACTAGCGGGAAACTCCTACGAGCAGTACTTC. It codes for CASSPGLAGNSYEQYF. V is TRBV18 and J is TRBJ2-7; 13 nucleotides match TRBD2. CDR3 length: 16 amino acids. Germline CDR1 KGHSH, CDR2 LQKENI. V lost 3 bases, J lost 0 bases, and 2 bases stayed unmatched.

The chain couples TRBV4-1 to TRBJ1-4, with D unresolved. The ends were cut back, 0 bases at V and 0 bases at J, with 8 bases in the middle. This CDR3 has 16 residues. The germline V gene has CDR1 MGHRA and CDR2 YSYEKL. The CDR3 sequence: CASSQEVAATNEKLFF. The CDR3 region has the DNA TGCGCCAGCAGCCAAGAGGTGGCAGCAACTAATGAAAAACTGTTTTTT.

About this clone itself: One end of the junction fails to match germline, which may point to a read error. The rearrangement uses TRBV7-8 and TRBJ1-4; D not certain. This CDR3 comprises 13 residues. CDR1 and CDR2 (germline): SGHVS, FQNEAQ. The CDR3 bases are TGTGCCAGCAGCTTAGGAACTAGTGAAAAACTGTTTTTT. It specifies CASSLGTSEKLFF.

The chain is built from TRBV6-1 and TRBJ2-1, with TRBD1 identical over 9 bases. Germline loops: CDR1 MNHNS, CDR2 SASEGT. The length of the CDR3 is 19 residues. The V and J ends lost 4 bases and 0 bases, in that order; junction bases with no gene match: 13. Written as DNA, the CDR3 is TGTGCCAGCAGTGCTCGTCCCGGGACAGGGCCGAGCTCCTACAATGAGCAGTTCTTC. It yields the protein CASSARPGTGPSSYNEQFF.

This clone has just a few counts. The gene calls are TRBV30 and TRBJ1-1; TRBD1 is a possible D gene (5 bases). This CDR3 contains 14 residues. The V and J ends lost 2 bases and 1 base respectively, with 11 bases between them. CDR1 GTSNPN and CDR2 SVGIG come from the germline V gene (reference sequence). The CDR3 sequence: CAWSSRVRNTEAFF. The CDR3 nucleotides read TGTGCCTGGAGTTCCAGGGTGAGGAACACTGAAGCTTTCTTT.